These 23 T cell receptor beta chains were sequenced from one sample in a study of technical replicates of blood from a few donors. The table came from immunoSEQ multiplex PCR; TCRdb's copy has only in-frame clones and leaves some out. The sample lists approximately 70,000 clones; about 98% were seen once. The sample was T cells isolated from PBMCs. These TCRs come from a human donor in good health.

This chain uses TRBV4-1 with TRBJ2-3; D is possibly TRBD1 (6 bases). V was shortened by 4 bases and J by 4 bases, with 18 bases between the two germline ends. There are 16 residues in the CDR3. The germline gives CDR1 MGHRA, CDR2 YSYEKL. In nucleotides, the CDR3 is TGCGCCAGCAGCCCCGAACAGGGTGTTTTGGCAGATACGCAGTATTTT. It yields the protein CASSPEQGVLADTQYF.

The chain recombines TRBV6-6 with TRBJ1-3; unclear D gene. The CDR3 runs to 14 residues. V was pared by 2 bases and J by 4 bases, with 9 bases between. Germline CDR1 is MNHNY and CDR2 is SVGAGI (reference sequence). This chain's CDR3 is CASSYGLRGNTIYF. In DNA, the CDR3 is TGTGCCAGCAGTTACGGACTGCGGGGAAACACCATATATTTT.

The genes are TRBV30 and TRBJ2-7; D perhaps matches TRBD1 (6 bases). The germline CDR1 and CDR2 sequences are GTSNPN and SVGIG (reference sequence). V dropped 5 bases and J dropped 3 bases, with 17 bases sitting between them. The CDR3 consists of 14 residues. DNA for the CDR3: TGTGCCTGGGGACAGACATTGGGGATCTACGAGCAGTACTTC. Amino acids: CAWGQTLGIYEQYF.

The V and J genes are TRBV5-6 and TRBJ1-2, with D possibly being TRBD1 (6 bases). The length of the CDR3 is 15 residues. Germline V lookup: CDR1 SGHDT, CDR2 YYEEEE. V lost 6 bases to trimming and J lost 8 bases, with 23 bases between them. The CDR3 DNA sequence: TGTGCCAGCACTACCGTCAACGGCCCAGGGGTGGGCTACACCTTC. Residues: CASTTVNGPGVGYTF.

The V gene is TRBV27, the J gene TRBJ2-7, with 12 bases matching TRBD2. V was pared by 7 bases and J by 3 bases, with 10 bases of the junction left unmatched. CDR1 and CDR2 from the germline V gene are MNHEY and SMNVEV (reference sequence). The CDR3 spans 16 residues. This CDR3 reads CASKGRGLAGSYEQYF. For the CDR3, the DNA is TGTGCCAGCAAGGGCAGGGGACTAGCGGGTAGCTACGAGCAGTACTTC.

The chain combines TRBV7-9 with TRBJ1-2; no firm D call. Germline V gene sequence: CDR1 SEHNR, CDR2 FQNEAQ (reference sequence). V shed 5 bases and J shed 8 bases, with 9 bases lying between them. This CDR3 contains 11 residues. The CDR3 here is CASSVRQGYTF. The CDR3 nucleotides are TGTGCCAGCAGCGTTCGACAAGGCTACACCTTC.

The V call is TRBV7-8, the J call TRBJ2-1, with 7 positions matching TRBD1. The CDR3 runs to 14 residues. Germline assignment: CDR1 SGHVS and CDR2 FQNEAQ. The ends lost 5 bases at V and 6 bases at J; junction bases unmatched: 7. CDR3 sequence: CASSPRGLLNEQFF. The CDR3 coding sequence is TGTGCCAGCAGCCCGAGGGGGCTTCTCAATGAGCAGTTCTTC. The whole variable domain, filled in from reference TRBV7-8 and TRBJ2-1, reads GAGVSQSPRYKVAKRGQDVALRCDPISGHVSLFWYQQALGQGPEFLTYFQNEAQLDKSGLPSDRFFAERPEGSVSTLKIQRTQQEDSAVYLCASSPRGLLNEQFFGPGTRLTVL.

CDR3 sequence reads: CASTPRGWDSYYGYTF. The CDR3 coding sequence is TGTGCCAGCACCCCTCGGGGTTGGGACAGTTATTATGGCTACACCTTC. The chain is built from TRBV5-4 and TRBJ1-2; 7 nucleotides agree with TRBD1. The ends lost 6 bases at V and 5 bases at J; junction bases unmatched: 16. Per germline, CDR1 SGHNT and CDR2 YYREEE (reference sequence). There are 16 residues in the CDR3.

The chain uses TRBV19 and TRBJ2-3; possibly TRBD2 for D (7 bases). Trimming took off 1 base at V and 5 bases at J, with 13 bases between the two ends. The CDR3 extends over 15 amino acids. The V gene's germline CDR1 is LNHDA and CDR2 SQIVND (reference sequence). The CDR3 nucleotides are TGTGCCAGTAGTATAGGAGGGGGGGATGAAGATACGCAGTATTTT. It specifies CASSIGGGDEDTQYF.

The rearrangement joins TRBV5-1 to TRBJ2-3; D is perhaps TRBD2 (6 bases). Trimming cost V 4 bases and J 0 bases, with 15 bases left between them. The CDR3 consists of 16 residues. Germline CDR1 reads SGHRS; CDR2 reads YFSETQ. Here the CDR3 DNA reads TGCGCCAGCAGCGTAGGGCGGGGACCCAGCACAGATACGCAGTATTTT. Translation: CASSVGRGPSTDTQYF.

The rearrangement uses TRBV11-3 and TRBJ2-5; TRBD1 matches 7 bases. Trimming cost V 5 bases and J 1 base; bases outside gene matches: 13. This CDR3 has 17 amino acids. Germline CDR1 SGHNT, CDR2 YENEEA. CDR3 sequence (DNA): TGTGCCAGCAGCACGGGACAGCCTCATAACTTCCAAGAGACCCAGTACTTC. Protein: CASSTGQPHNFQETQYF.

The rearrangement links TRBV2 to TRBJ2-3; 13 bases fit TRBD2. The germline CDR1 and CDR2 sequences are SNHLY and FYNNEI. The CDR3 has 16 amino acids. Trimming removed 8 bases from V and 6 bases from J; junction bases left unmatched: 11. Here the CDR3 DNA reads TGTGCCAGCTACGATTTAGGACTAGCGGGAGCGGATACGCAGTATTTT. Translation gives CASYDLGLAGADTQYF.

The J gene is TRBJ2-7, the V gene TRBV6-5; TRBD2 might be the D (6 bases). Trimming took 3 bases from V and 4 from J, leaving 13 bases between them. The CDR3 has 14 residues. Germline V gene lookup returns CDR1 MNHEY and CDR2 SVGAGI. The CDR3 reads CASSYMRGLYEQYF. In DNA, the CDR3 is TGTGCCAGCAGTTATATGCGGGGCTTGTACGAGCAGTACTTC.

The chain has TRBV19 and TRBJ2-2; 7 bases map to TRBD2. The trim removed 5 bases at V and 6 bases at J, leaving 9 bases unmatched. The CDR3 contains 15 residues. Germline-derived CDR1 and CDR2 are LNHDA and SQIVND (reference sequence). The CDR3 sequence is CASSRVGGSAGELFF. The CDR3 nucleotides read TGTGCCAGTAGTCGTGTGGGAGGGTCCGCCGGGGAGCTGTTTTTT.

This rearrangement joins TRBV29-1 to TRBJ2-7; no clear D gene. The CDR3 consists of 13 residues. Between the trimmed V and J ends, which lost 6 bases and 4 bases, there was a span of 16 bases. The germline gives CDR1 SQVTM, CDR2 ANQGSEA. The CDR3 protein is CSVQTTESYEQYF. DNA of the CDR3: TGCAGCGTGCAAACTACCGAATCTTACGAGCAGTACTTC.

The chain recombines TRBV11-3 with TRBJ2-7; TRBD1 might be the D (5 bases). In germline, CDR1 is SGHNT, CDR2 YENEEA. This CDR3 region has 13 residues. Trimming cost V 5 bases and J 3 bases, with 11 bases left between them. CDR3 residues: CASSLTDNYEQYF. The CDR3 nucleotides read TGTGCCAGCAGCCTCACGGACAACTACGAGCAGTACTTC.

The chain uses TRBV10-1 and TRBJ1-1; unclear D gene. V was trimmed by 3 bases and J by 0 bases, leaving 14 bases between them. Germline V gene data show CDR1 as WNHNN and CDR2 as SYGVQD (reference sequence). This CDR3 has 16 residues. CDR3 nucleotides: TGCGCCAGCAGTGACGACTTAACCCCCATGAACACTGAAGCTTTCTTT. Its translation: CASSDDLTPMNTEAFF.

The chain is built from TRBV19 and TRBJ2-3, with 7 bases lining up with TRBD2. V lost 1 base, J lost 0 bases, and 1 base stayed unmatched. Per germline, CDR1 LNHDA and CDR2 SQIVND (reference sequence). The CDR3 is 15 amino acids. The CDR3: CASSIVGGSTDTQYF. The CDR3 region has the DNA TGTGCCAGTAGTATAGTGGGGGGGAGCACAGATACGCAGTATTTT.

This chain uses TRBV28 with TRBJ1-2; D remains unclear. The CDR3 covers 12 residues. Trimming pared 3 bases from V and 5 bases from J, leaving 7 bases between. Looked up from germline, CDR1 is MDHEN and CDR2 is SYDVKM. CDR3 sequence (DNA): TGTGCCAGCAGTTTGCCGGGATATGGCTACACCTTC. This codes for CASSLPGYGYTF.

The J gene is TRBJ1-2, the V gene TRBV28; TRBD1 is a possible D gene (5 bases). The V and J ends lost 6 bases and 8 bases respectively, with 28 bases between them. This CDR3 contains 17 residues. Germline CDR1 reads MDHEN; CDR2 reads SYDVKM. Written as DNA, the CDR3 is TGTGCCAGCAGCGCGCTACAGGCCTGGAGGGATAATAAGGGCTACACCTTC. Amino acids: CASSALQAWRDNKGYTF.

CDR3 loop: CASSDRISGRVTGELFF. The CDR3 coding sequence is TGTGCCAGCAGCGATAGGATTAGCGGGAGGGTCACCGGGGAGCTGTTTTTT. The chain links TRBV11-2 to TRBJ2-2; 11 nucleotides align to TRBD2. Germline assignment: CDR1 SGHAT and CDR2 FQNNGV. J gave up 4 bases and V 5 bases, and 9 bases lay outside the gene matches. CDR3 length: 17 amino acids.

The chain uses TRBV19 and TRBJ2-7; D gene uncertain. V lost 1 base, J lost 0 bases, and 7 bases lay in between. This CDR3 contains 14 residues. Per the germline V gene, CDR1 is LNHDA and CDR2 is SQIVND (reference sequence). CDR3 loop: CASSIGTVSYEQYF. The CDR3 nucleotides read TGTGCCAGTAGTATAGGCACAGTCTCCTACGAGCAGTACTTC. Based on the CDR3 plus reference TRBV19 and TRBJ2-7, the full variable domain is DGGITQSPKYLFRKEGQNVTLSCEQNLNHDAMYWYRQDPGQGLRLIYYSQIVNDFQKGDIAEGYSVSREKKESFPLTVTSAQKNPTAFYLCASSIGTVSYEQYFGPGTRLTVT.

The chain has TRBV6-1 and TRBJ2-7; TRBD2 might be the D (6 bases). Germline lookup yields CDR1 MNHNS and CDR2 SASEGT. This CDR3 region has 13 residues. Trimming removed 5 bases from V and 3 bases from J, with 11 bases in between. The chain's CDR3 is CASSPSGHYEQYF. CDR3 bases: TGTGCCAGCAGTCCAAGCGGGCACTACGAGCAGTACTTC.